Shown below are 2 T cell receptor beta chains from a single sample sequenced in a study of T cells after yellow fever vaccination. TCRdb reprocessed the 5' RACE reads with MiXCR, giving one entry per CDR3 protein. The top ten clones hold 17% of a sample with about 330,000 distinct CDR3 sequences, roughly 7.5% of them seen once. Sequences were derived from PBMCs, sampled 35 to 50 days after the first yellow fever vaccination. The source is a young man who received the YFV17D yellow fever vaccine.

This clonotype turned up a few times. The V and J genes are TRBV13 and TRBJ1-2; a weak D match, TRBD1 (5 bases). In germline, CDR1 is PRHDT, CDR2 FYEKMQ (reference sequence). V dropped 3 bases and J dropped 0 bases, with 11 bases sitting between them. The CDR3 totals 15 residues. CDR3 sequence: CASSFSRVANYGYTF. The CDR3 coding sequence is TGTGCCAGCAGCTTCTCCAGGGTAGCTAACTATGGCTACACCTTC. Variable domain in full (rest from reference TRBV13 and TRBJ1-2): AAGVIQSPRHLIKEKRETATLKCYPIPRHDTVYWYQQGPGQDPQFLISFYEKMQSDKGSIPDRFSAQQFSDYHSELNMSSLELGDSALYFCASSFSRVANYGYTFGSGTRLTVV.

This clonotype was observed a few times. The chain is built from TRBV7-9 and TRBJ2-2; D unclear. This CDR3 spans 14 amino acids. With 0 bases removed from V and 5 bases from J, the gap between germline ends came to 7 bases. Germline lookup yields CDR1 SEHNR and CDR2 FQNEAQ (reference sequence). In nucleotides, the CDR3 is TGTGCCAGCAGCTTAGCTTATTTGACCGGGGAGCTGTTTTTT. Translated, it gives CASSLAYLTGELFF.